This T cell receptor (beta chain) was identified during a study of blood T cell repertoires in COVID-19. For the study at large: Specimens from acute and convalescent COVID-19 originated in the United States, Italy and Spain. PBMCs, B-cell-depleted T cells, or T cells were the source of the cDNA or gDNA that made up the material.

Data came from immunoSEQ multiplex PCR; TCRdb stores just in-frame clones and leaves some out. The repertoire holds over 200,000 clones, around 85% seen once, with approximately 8% in the top ten. Germline V gene lookup returns CDR1 WNHNN and CDR2 SYGVQD (reference sequence). The CDR3 contains 14 residues. Trimming removed 10 bases from V and 6 bases from J; junction bases left unmatched: 14. The sample was peripheral blood. The receptor was isolated from a woman of 80 years or more with acute or convalescent COVID-19. The chain employs TRBV10-1 and TRBJ2-7; TRBD1 matches 8 bases. The CDR3 reads CANPDRVGAREQYF. The CDR3, as DNA: TGCGCCAACCCGGACAGGGTAGGAGCTCGCGAGCAGTACTTC.